This T cell receptor beta chain was documented in a study of identical twins. Looked up from germline, CDR1 is SEHNR and CDR2 is FQNEAQ (reference sequence). Trimming took off 0 bases at V and 6 bases at J, with 6 bases between the two ends. The CDR3 is 12 amino acids. This clonotype was recorded at least ten times. TCRdb itself ran the 5' RACE reads through MiXCR, one entry per CDR3 protein. The sample comprises 410,000 or so distinct CDR3 sequences, about 18% of which are singletons, and about 12% rests with the top ten. The chain is built from TRBV7-9 and TRBJ2-7; no firm D call. This sequence originates from a man in his forties or fifties in good health. Material: naive T cells sorted from blood. CDR3 DNA sequence: TGTGCCAGCAGCTTAGCCAACGGCGAGCAGTACTTC. Translating gives CASSLANGEQYF.